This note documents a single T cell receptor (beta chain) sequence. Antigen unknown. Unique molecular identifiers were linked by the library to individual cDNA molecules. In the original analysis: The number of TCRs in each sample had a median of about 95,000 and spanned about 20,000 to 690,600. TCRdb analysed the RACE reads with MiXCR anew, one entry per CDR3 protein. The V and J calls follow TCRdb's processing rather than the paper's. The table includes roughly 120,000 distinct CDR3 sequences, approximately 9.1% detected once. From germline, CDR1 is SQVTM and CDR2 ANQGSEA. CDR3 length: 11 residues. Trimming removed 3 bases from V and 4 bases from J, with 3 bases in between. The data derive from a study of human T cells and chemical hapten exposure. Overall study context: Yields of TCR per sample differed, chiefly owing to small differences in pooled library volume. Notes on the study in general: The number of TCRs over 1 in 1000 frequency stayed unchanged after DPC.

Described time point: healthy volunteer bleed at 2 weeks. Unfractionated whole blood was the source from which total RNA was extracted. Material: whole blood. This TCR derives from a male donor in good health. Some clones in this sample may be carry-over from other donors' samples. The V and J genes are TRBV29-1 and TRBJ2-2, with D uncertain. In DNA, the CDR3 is TGCAGCGTTGACAGCACCGGGGAGCTGTTTTTT. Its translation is CSVDSTGELFF.